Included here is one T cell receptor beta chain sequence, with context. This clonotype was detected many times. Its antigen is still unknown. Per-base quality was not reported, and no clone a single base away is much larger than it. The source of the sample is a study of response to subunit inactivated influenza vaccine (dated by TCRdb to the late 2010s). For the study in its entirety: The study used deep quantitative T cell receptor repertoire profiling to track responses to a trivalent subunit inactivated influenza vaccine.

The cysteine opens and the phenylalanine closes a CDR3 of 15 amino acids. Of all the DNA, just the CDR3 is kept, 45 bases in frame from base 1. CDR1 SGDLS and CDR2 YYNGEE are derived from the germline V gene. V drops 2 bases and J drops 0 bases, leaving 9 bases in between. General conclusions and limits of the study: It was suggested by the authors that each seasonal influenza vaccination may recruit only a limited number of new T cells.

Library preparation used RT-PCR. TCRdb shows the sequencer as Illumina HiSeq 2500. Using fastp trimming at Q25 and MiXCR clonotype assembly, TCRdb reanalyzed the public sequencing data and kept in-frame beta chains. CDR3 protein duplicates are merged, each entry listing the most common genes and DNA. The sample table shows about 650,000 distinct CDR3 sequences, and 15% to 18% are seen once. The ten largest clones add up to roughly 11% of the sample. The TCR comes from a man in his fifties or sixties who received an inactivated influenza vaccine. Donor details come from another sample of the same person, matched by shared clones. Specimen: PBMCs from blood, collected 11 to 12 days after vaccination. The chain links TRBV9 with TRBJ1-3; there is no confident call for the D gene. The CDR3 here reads CASSVDSYSGNTIYF. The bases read TGTGCCAGCAGCGTGGACTCCTACTCTGGAAACACCATATATTTT. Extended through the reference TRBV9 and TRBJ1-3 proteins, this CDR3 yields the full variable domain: DSGVTQTPKHLITATGQRVTLRCSPRSGDLSVYWYQQSLDQGLQFLIQYYNGEERAKGNILERFSAQQFPDLHSELNLSSLELGDSALYFCASSVDSYSGNTIYFGEGSWLTVV.